These 16 T cell receptor beta chains originate from one sample sequenced in a study of PD-1 blockade in classical Hodgkin lymphoma. Indicated time point: cycle 4 day 1 (C4D1), after around six weeks of nivolumab. After autologous stem cell transplantation all patients relapsed, and prior brentuximab vedotin exposure differed between cohorts. With magnetic negative selection, CD4+ T cells were purified from PBMCs that had been thawed. Only in-frame clones appear in the TCRdb table, and some are missing; sequencing was by immunoSEQ multiplex PCR. The sample lists over 10,000 clones, roughly 86% seen once, with approximately 0.9% in the top ten. The sequencing used CD4+ T cells from blood, collected before the fourth cycle of nivolumab. The receptors come from a human donor with classical Hodgkin lymphoma.

This chain uses TRBV25-1 with TRBJ2-2; TRBD1 aligns across 8 bases. Per the germline V gene, CDR1 is MGHDK and CDR2 is SYGVNS. This CDR3 comprises 15 residues. Unmatched junction bases numbered 8, after V lost 5 bases and J lost 6 bases. The CDR3 DNA reads as TGTGCCAGCAGTTTAGGACAGGGTTTTGCCGGGGAGCTGTTTTTT. Translating gives CASSLGQGFAGELFF.

The chain carries TRBV5-4 and TRBJ2-3; 9 nucleotides match TRBD2. This CDR3 spans 14 amino acids. CDR1 is SGHNT, CDR2 YYREEE, per germline (reference sequence). V lost 7 bases and J lost 3; bases outside the gene matches: 6. CDR3 protein: CASGKREATDTQYF. In nucleotides, the CDR3 is TGTGCCAGCGGTAAGCGGGAGGCGACAGATACGCAGTATTTT.

This clone was recorded a few times. The chain has TRBV19 and TRBJ1-1; D is undetermined. Germline CDR1 is LNHDA and CDR2 is SQIVND (reference sequence). Between the trimmed V and J ends, which lost 5 bases and 4 bases, there was a span of 11 bases. This CDR3 has 13 residues. The CDR3 is CASSASRSTEAFF. The CDR3 nucleotides read TGTGCCAGTAGTGCCAGTAGGTCCACTGAAGCTTTCTTT.

The gene calls are TRBV10-1 and TRBJ2-1, with 14 bases identical to TRBD2. CDR1 and CDR2 from the germline V gene are WNHNN and SYGVQD (reference sequence). This CDR3 spans 17 amino acids. The ends lost 6 bases at V and 3 bases at J; junction bases unmatched: 7. The CDR3 loop reads CASSPGTSGGDYNEQFF. Written as DNA, the CDR3 is TGCGCCAGCAGCCCCGGGACTAGCGGGGGAGACTACAATGAGCAGTTCTTC.

The rearrangement joins TRBV4-1 to TRBJ2-1, with D hard to call. V lost 7 bases and J 4 bases, leaving 14 bases between the germline ends. Germline CDR1 and CDR2: MGHRA and YSYEKL. This CDR3 contains 14 residues. The CDR3 DNA reads as TGCGCCAGCAAGAGAGTTCTTAATTACAATGAGCAGTTCTTC. It is translated as CASKRVLNYNEQFF.

The CDR3 DNA reads TGTGCCAGCAGTCGGCGGGAAGGAGATACGCAGTATTTT. Translated, it gives CASSRREGDTQYF. J is TRBJ2-3 and V is TRBV6-4; weak D call: TRBD2 (6 bases). There are 13 residues in the CDR3. The V end lost 5 bases, the J end lost 5 bases, and 11 bases lay between the germline ends. CDR1 is MRHNA and CDR2 is SNTAGT in the germline V gene.

The V call is TRBV6-5, the J call TRBJ1-4; D is unresolved. CDR1 is MNHEY and CDR2 is SVGAGI in the germline V gene. The CDR3 is 11 residues long. V was pared by 4 bases and J by 3 bases, with 0 bases between. CDR3 coding DNA: TGTGCCAGCAGTTCTAATGAAAAACTGTTTTTT. It encodes CASSSNEKLFF.

The chain has TRBV29-1 and TRBJ2-2, with 8 nucleotides matching TRBD2. The CDR3 covers 16 residues. Trimming took 4 bases from V and 3 from J; bases not matched to a gene: 10. Germline assignment: CDR1 SQVTM and CDR2 ANQGSEA. The CDR3 sequence: CSVVWEGTSYTGELFF. Written as DNA, the CDR3 is TGCAGCGTTGTTTGGGAGGGGACTAGTTACACCGGGGAGCTGTTTTTT.

This clone was seen a single time. This chain links TRBV5-1 with TRBJ1-1, with no clear D. The CDR3 covers 14 residues. V was cut by 7 bases and J by 10 bases, with 23 bases left in between. The germline V gene has CDR1 SGHRS and CDR2 YFSETQ. CDR3 DNA sequence: TGCGCCAGCGGAGCGAATAGTGATCCACTTCTAGCTTTCTTT. It is translated as CASGANSDPLLAFF.

This sequence joins TRBV7-2 and TRBJ1-5; D gene unclear. The CDR3 totals 16 residues. From germline, CDR1 is SGHTA and CDR2 FQGNSA. V lost 5 bases to trimming and J lost 4 bases, with 18 bases between them. The CDR3, as DNA: TGTGCCAGCAGCCCCTTTATAGCAGCTTTGAATCAGCCCCAGCATTTT. This gives the protein CASSPFIAALNQPQHF.

The chain has TRBV9 and TRBJ1-3; unclear D gene. In germline, CDR1 is SGDLS, CDR2 YYNGEE. Trimming pared 4 bases from V and 3 bases from J, leaving 5 bases between. CDR3 length: 12 residues. The CDR3 sequence is CASSLSGNTIYF. CDR3 bases: TGTGCCAGCAGCTTAAGTGGAAACACCATATATTTT.

The DNA for the CDR3 is TGTGCCAGCAGCTTGGCTGCTAGCGGGGGGGCCAATGAGCAGTTCTTC. Encoded protein: CASSLAASGGANEQFF. The chain has TRBV7-2 and TRBJ2-1, with 12 bases that match TRBD2. Trimming took 3 bases from V and 6 from J; bases not matched to a gene: 6. Germline CDR1 and CDR2: SGHTA and FQGNSA. This CDR3 is 16 amino acids long.

The chain uses TRBV18 and TRBJ1-1; D gene uncertain. The CDR3 totals 15 residues. Per the germline V gene, CDR1 is KGHSH and CDR2 is LQKENI. Between the trimmed V and J ends, which lost 3 bases and 1 base, there was a span of 12 bases. The CDR3, as DNA: TGTGCCAGCTCACCGTGGGGTCTCCCGAACACTGAAGCTTTCTTT. Protein: CASSPWGLPNTEAFF.

The V and J genes are TRBV5-1 and TRBJ2-1, with 9 positions matching TRBD2. This CDR3 comprises 15 residues. The V segment lost 5 bases and the J segment 10 bases; nucleotides outside the gene matches: 13. The germline CDR1 and CDR2 sequences are SGHRS and YFSETQ. The CDR3 loop reads CASSTPAGGPGEQFF. The CDR3 nucleotides are TGCGCCAGCAGTACCCCCGCGGGAGGGCCGGGGGAGCAGTTCTTC.

The chain has TRBV19 and TRBJ1-2; 7 nucleotides align to TRBD1. The CDR3 is 15 amino acids. V shed 6 bases, J shed 4 bases, and the junction held 11 bases outside the gene matches. From germline, CDR1 is LNHDA and CDR2 SQIVND (reference sequence). The CDR3 loop reads CASSPAGQRGYGYTF. CDR3 DNA sequence: TGTGCCAGTAGCCCCGCGGGACAGCGGGGCTATGGCTACACCTTC.

The CDR3 nucleotides are TGTGCCAGCAGTTTGGCGAGCGCTGAAGCTTTCTTT. Amino acid sequence: CASSLASAEAFF. The chain is built from TRBV28 and TRBJ1-1; D gene ambiguous. The germline gives CDR1 MDHEN, CDR2 SYDVKM. V was cut by 3 bases and J by 6 bases, with 8 bases left in between. The CDR3 is 12 residues long.